The 9 T cell receptor beta chains reported below all come from one sample, sequenced in a study of Graves' ophthalmopathy and Graves' hyperthyroidism. Transcripts of RNA were the source for amplifying TCR beta CDR3 regions. In the first round, RT-PCR was carried out with HTBI primers, and a multiplex PCR formed the second round. In TCRdb, the multiplex PCR reads were re-called with MiXCR into one record per CDR3 protein. Among about 740,000 distinct CDR3 sequences, 35% to 50% were seen once, and the ten largest hold approximately 46%. Sequencing was carried out using peripheral blood. The receptor set was obtained from an adult man with Graves' ophthalmopathy.

The chain is built from TRBV6-1 and TRBJ2-5, with 7 bases matching TRBD2. This CDR3 comprises 13 residues. Germline V lookup: CDR1 MNHNS, CDR2 SASEGT. Germline trimming cut 7 bases from V and 5 bases from J; bases unmatched to any gene: 7. CDR3 sequence (DNA): TGTGCCAGCAATGAGCGGGAATGGGAGACCCAGTACTTC. Amino acid sequence: CASNEREWETQYF.

DNA for the CDR3: TGCGCCAGCAGCCAAGGTCCTCAGGGGGATTATCAGCCCCAGCATTTT. This gives the protein CASSQGPQGDYQPQHF. This chain joins TRBV4-1 and TRBJ1-5; 7 bases are a match to TRBD1. Germline values: CDR1 MGHRA, CDR2 YSYEKL. This CDR3 has 16 amino acids. Trimming at V came to 1 base and at J to 5 bases, leaving 8 bases not matched to a gene.

The chain employs TRBV28 and TRBJ2-5; TRBD2 agrees at 11 bases. This CDR3 region has 16 residues. Per the germline V gene, CDR1 is MDHEN and CDR2 is SYDVKM. V was clipped by 5 bases and J by 5 bases; unmatched bases: 10. The CDR3 bases are TGTGCCAGCAGTACTCTACTAGCGGGAGTTGGGGAGACCCAGTACTTC. Translation: CASSTLLAGVGETQYF. Full variable domain (outside the CDR3, taken from reference TRBV28 and TRBJ2-5): DVKVTQSSRYLVKRTGEKVFLECVQDMDHENMFWYRQDPGLGLRLIYFSYDVKMKEKGDIPEGYSVSREKKERFSLILESASTNQTSMYLCASSTLLAGVGETQYFGPGTRLLVL.

The V gene is TRBV7-9, the J gene TRBJ2-5; maybe TRBD1 (6 bases). CDR1 and CDR2 (germline): SEHNR, FQNEAQ (reference sequence). The germline V and J ends were trimmed by 5 bases and 4 bases, with 14 bases remaining between them. CDR3 length: 14 residues. CDR3 bases: TGTGCCAGCAGCCTACAGGGCCCCACAGAGACCCAGTACTTC. This gives the protein CASSLQGPTETQYF.

This clonotype was detected many times. The chain recombines TRBV9 with TRBJ1-2; D not certain. Germline CDR1 reads SGDLS; CDR2 reads YYNGEE. The length of the CDR3 is 15 residues. Trimming removed 0 bases at V and 3 bases at J, with 12 bases between. CDR3 DNA: TGTGCCAGCAGCGTAGACCCCGACGGCTACTATGGCTACACCTTC. Its translation: CASSVDPDGYYGYTF.

A note on this clonotype: Given a far larger clone just one base away, this is likely a sequencing read error. V is TRBV7-9 and J is TRBJ2-5; D not resolved. The CDR3 spans 13 residues. V lost 5 bases to trimming and J lost 4 bases, with 11 bases between them. The germline V gene has CDR1 SEHNR and CDR2 FQNEAQ (reference sequence). The CDR3 bases are TGTGCCAGCAGCCGAGGACCGGGAGAGACCCAGTACTTC. Encoded protein: CASSRGPGETQYF.

This chain connects TRBV25-1 to TRBJ2-5, with 7 bases that match TRBD2. CDR1 and CDR2 (germline): MGHDK, SYGVNS. The CDR3 contains 12 residues. V lost 8 bases and J lost 5; bases outside the gene matches: 5. CDR3: CASWNSGETQYF. The CDR3 nucleotides read TGTGCCAGCTGGAATAGCGGGGAGACCCAGTACTTC. Drawing the rest from reference TRBV25-1 and TRBJ2-5, the complete variable domain is EADIYQTPRYLVIGTGKKITLECSQTMGHDKMYWYQQDPGMELHLIHYSYGVNSTEKGDLSSESTVSRIRTEHFPLTLESARPSHTSQYLCASWNSGETQYFGPGTRLLVL.

The chain recombines TRBV7-9 with TRBJ1-4, with 10 bases fitting TRBD1. V was clipped by 5 bases and J by 0 bases; unmatched bases: 12. The CDR3 runs to 19 residues. Germline CDR1 is SEHNR and CDR2 is FQNEAQ (reference sequence). The DNA of the CDR3 is TGTGCCAGCAGCCCAACCTGGGACAGGGGAGGGGCAACTAATGAAAAACTGTTTTTT. It yields the protein CASSPTWDRGGATNEKLFF.

Comments on this clonotype: A junction end diverges from the germline sequence, so it may reflect a read error. The chain recombines TRBV25-1 with TRBJ2-5; D is unclear. The germline V gene has CDR1 MGHDK and CDR2 SYGVNS. This CDR3 region has 14 residues. DNA of the CDR3: TGCGCCAGCAGCCTAAAGACACGGGAAGAGACCCAGTACTTC. Encoded protein: CASSLKTREETQYF.